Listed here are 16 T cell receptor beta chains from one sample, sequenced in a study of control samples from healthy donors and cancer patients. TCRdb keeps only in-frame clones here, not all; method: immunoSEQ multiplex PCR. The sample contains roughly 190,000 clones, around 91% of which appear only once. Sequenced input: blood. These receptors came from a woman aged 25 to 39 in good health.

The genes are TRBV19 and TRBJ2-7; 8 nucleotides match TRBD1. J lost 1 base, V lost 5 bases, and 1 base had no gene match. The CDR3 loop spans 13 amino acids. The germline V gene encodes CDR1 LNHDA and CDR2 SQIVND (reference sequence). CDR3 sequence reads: CASSWTGSYEQYF. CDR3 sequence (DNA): TGTGCCAGTAGTTGGACAGGGTCCTACGAGCAGTACTTC.

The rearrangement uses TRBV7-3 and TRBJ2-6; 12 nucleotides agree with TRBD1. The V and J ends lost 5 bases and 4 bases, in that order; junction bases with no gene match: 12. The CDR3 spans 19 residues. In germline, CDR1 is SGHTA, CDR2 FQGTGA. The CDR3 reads CASSPKGDRGQRGANVLTF. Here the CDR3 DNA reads TGTGCCAGCAGCCCAAAGGGGGACAGGGGGCAGAGAGGGGCCAACGTCCTGACTTTC. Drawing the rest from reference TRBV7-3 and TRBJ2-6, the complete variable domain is GAGVSQTPSNKVTEKGKYVELRCDPISGHTALYWYRQSLGQGPEFLIYFQGTGAADDSGLPNDRFFAVRPEGSVSTLKIQRTERGDSAVYLCASSPKGDRGQRGANVLTFGAGSRLTVL.

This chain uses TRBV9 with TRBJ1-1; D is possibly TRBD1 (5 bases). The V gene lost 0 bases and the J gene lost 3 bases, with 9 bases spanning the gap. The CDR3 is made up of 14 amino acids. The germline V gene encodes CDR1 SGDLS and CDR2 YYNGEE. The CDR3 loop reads CASSVVGRDTEAFF. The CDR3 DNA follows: TGTGCCAGCAGCGTAGTGGGGCGCGACACTGAAGCTTTCTTT.

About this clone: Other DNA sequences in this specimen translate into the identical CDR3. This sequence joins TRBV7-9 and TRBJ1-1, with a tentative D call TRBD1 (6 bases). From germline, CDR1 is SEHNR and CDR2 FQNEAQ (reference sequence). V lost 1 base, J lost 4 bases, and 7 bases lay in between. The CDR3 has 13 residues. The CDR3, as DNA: TGTGCCAGCAGCTTAGGAGGGGGCACTGAAGCTTTCTTT. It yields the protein CASSLGGGTEAFF.

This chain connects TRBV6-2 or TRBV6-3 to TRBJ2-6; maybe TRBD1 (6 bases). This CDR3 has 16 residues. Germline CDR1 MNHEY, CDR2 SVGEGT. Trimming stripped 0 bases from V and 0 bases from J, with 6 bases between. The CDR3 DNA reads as TGTGCCAGCAGTTACTCGGGGGCCTCTGGGGCCAACGTCCTGACTTTC. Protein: CASSYSGASGANVLTF.

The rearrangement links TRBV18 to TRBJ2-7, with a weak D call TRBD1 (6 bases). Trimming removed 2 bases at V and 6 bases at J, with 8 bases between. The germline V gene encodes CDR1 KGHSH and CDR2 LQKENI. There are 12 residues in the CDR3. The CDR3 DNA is TGTGCCAGCTCACCAGGGGGCTCCGAGCAGTACTTC. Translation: CASSPGGSEQYF.

CDR3 bases: TGTGCCAGCAGCGACAGGGGGCGCGGGCTGGACACTGAAGCTTTCTTT. This encodes CASSDRGRGLDTEAFF. This rearrangement joins TRBV7-6 to TRBJ1-1; TRBD1 matches 10 bases. The CDR3 runs 16 residues. Germline values: CDR1 SGHVS, CDR2 FNYEAQ. Germline trimming cut 5 bases from V and 3 bases from J; bases unmatched to any gene: 9.

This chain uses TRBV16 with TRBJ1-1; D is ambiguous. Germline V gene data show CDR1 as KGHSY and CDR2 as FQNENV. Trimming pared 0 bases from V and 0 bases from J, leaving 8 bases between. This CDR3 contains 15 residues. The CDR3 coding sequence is TGTGCCAGCAGCCAATCCCAACTTATGAACACTGAAGCTTTCTTT. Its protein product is CASSQSQLMNTEAFF.

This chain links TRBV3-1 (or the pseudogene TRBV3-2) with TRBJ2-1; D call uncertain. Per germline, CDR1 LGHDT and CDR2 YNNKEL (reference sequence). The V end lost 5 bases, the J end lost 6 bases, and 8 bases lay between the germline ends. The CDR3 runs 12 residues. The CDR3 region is CASSYYGNEQFF. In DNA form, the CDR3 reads TGTGCCAGCAGCTATTACGGCAATGAGCAGTTCTTC.

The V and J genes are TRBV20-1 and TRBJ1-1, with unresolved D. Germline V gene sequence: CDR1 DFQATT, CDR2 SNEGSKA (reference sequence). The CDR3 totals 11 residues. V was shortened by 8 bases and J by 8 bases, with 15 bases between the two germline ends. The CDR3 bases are TGCAGTACCTCCGGTGTAGGAGAAGCTTTCTTT. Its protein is CSTSGVGEAFF.

CDR3 protein: CATSGGPGQGAHQETQYF. In nucleotides, the CDR3 is TGTGCCACCAGTGGGGGTCCGGGACAGGGGGCCCACCAAGAGACCCAGTACTTC. This rearrangement joins TRBV24-1 to TRBJ2-5; 12 bases are a match to TRBD1. In germline, CDR1 is KGHDR, CDR2 SFDVKD. The CDR3 runs to 18 residues. Losses at the gene ends were 5 bases for V and 0 bases for J; bases not matched to a gene: 9.

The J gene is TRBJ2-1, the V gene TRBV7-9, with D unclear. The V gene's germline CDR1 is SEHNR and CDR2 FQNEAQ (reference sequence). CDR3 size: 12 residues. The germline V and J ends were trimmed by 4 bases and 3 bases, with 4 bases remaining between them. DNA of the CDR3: TGTGCCAGCAGCTACGACTACAATGAGCAGTTCTTC. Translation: CASSYDYNEQFF.

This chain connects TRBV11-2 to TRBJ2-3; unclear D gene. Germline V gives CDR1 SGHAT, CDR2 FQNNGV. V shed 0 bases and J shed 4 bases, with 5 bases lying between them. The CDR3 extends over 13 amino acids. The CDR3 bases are TGTGCCAGCAGCTTAGACTTCGCAGATACGCAGTATTTT. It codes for CASSLDFADTQYF.

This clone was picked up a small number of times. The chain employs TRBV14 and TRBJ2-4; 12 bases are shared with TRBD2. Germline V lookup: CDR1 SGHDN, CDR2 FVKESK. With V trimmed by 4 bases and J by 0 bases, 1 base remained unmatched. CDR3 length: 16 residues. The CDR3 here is CASSPTSGRAKNIQYF. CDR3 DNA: TGTGCCAGCAGCCCGACTAGCGGGAGAGCCAAAAACATTCAGTACTTC. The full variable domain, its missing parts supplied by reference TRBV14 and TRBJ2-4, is EAGVTQFPSHSVIEKGQTVTLRCDPISGHDNLYWYRRVMGKEIKFLLHFVKESKQDESGMPNNRFLAERTGGTYSTLKVQPAELEDSGVYFCASSPTSGRAKNIQYFGAGTRLSVL.

CDR3 sequence reads: CASRQGAGGPSYEQYF. As DNA, the CDR3 is TGCGCCAGCAGACAGGGAGCGGGAGGGCCCTCCTACGAGCAGTACTTC. V usage is TRBV10-2 and J usage is TRBJ2-7, with 10 bases that match TRBD2. J gave up 0 bases and V 6 bases, and 8 bases lay outside the gene matches. Germline CDR1 WSHSY, CDR2 SAAADI. The CDR3 contains 16 residues.

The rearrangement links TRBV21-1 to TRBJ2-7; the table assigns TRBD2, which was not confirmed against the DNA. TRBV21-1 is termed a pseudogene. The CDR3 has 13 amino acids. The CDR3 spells CASSTGTVHEQYF. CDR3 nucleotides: TGTGCCAGCAGCACCGGGACTGTCCACGAGCAGTACTTC.